This T cell receptor (beta chain) was recorded in a study of OX40 agonist ivuxolimab in advanced cancers. Overall study: Antecedent anti-PD-1, anti-PD-L1 or anti-CTLA-4 therapy was permissible, with roughly 36% having received some. General study points: At 0.1 to 3.0 mg/kg and by week 6, CD4+ and CD8+ T cells in the blood had expanded clonally.

The data were produced by immunoSEQ multiplex PCR, yet TCRdb's version contains in-frame clones alone and is incomplete. This table holds 70,000 to 75,000 clones, about 91% found once. Per the germline V gene, CDR1 is SGDLS and CDR2 is YYNGEE. The J segment lost 5 bases and the V segment lost 2 bases, leaving 1 base of the junction unmatched. The CDR3 extends over 14 amino acids. For this clone: Its cognate antigen is unknown.

The sample was CD4+ or CD8+ T cells sorted from blood, taken in a trial of the OX40 agonist ivuxolimab. The J gene is TRBJ2-5, the V gene TRBV9; 12 bases are a match to TRBD2. The source is an adult with an advanced solid tumor such as melanoma, head and neck, liver or kidney cancer. CDR3 coding DNA: TGTGCCAGCAGCGTCCTAGCGGGGGGGGAGACCCAGTACTTC. This gives the protein CASSVLAGGETQYF.